The 9 T cell receptor beta chains in this list originate from one sample, sequenced in a study of blood T cells in healthy people across ages. A J-beta primer mix and a sample-barcoded 5' primer were used in a second PCR of about 6 to 12 cycles. TCRdb re-called the 5' RACE reads with MiXCR, one entry per CDR3 protein. The sample shows 500,000 to 600,000 distinct CDR3 sequences, 27% of them seen only once. The sequenced sample was blood. These receptors all come from a woman between 65 and 79 years old in good health.

This clonotype was recorded a few times. The rearrangement links TRBV7-2 to TRBJ1-3; D gene unclear. From germline, CDR1 is SGHTA and CDR2 FQGNSA. The V end was cut by 5 bases, the J end by 4 bases, with 12 bases between. The CDR3 is made up of 14 amino acids. In DNA form, the CDR3 reads TGTGCCAGCAGCAGGATTGGATCGGGAAACACCATATATTTT. This gives the protein CASSRIGSGNTIYF.

This chain uses TRBV6-2 or TRBV6-3 with TRBJ2-5, with D perhaps matching TRBD2 (6 bases). Germline V lookup: CDR1 MNHEY, CDR2 SVGEGT. The V end lost 6 bases, the J end lost 7 bases, and 18 bases lay between the germline ends. This CDR3 region has 14 residues. CDR3 DNA sequence: TGTGCCAGCAGCCGCGGGACGGATCAGGGGACCCAGTACTTC. It yields the protein CASSRGTDQGTQYF.

CDR3 bases: TGCAGTGCTAGTCGGCAGGGACATAGCAATCAGCCCCAGCATTTT. Translating gives CSASRQGHSNQPQHF. V usage is TRBV20-1 and J usage is TRBJ1-5; tentative D call: TRBD1 (6 bases). The germline gives CDR1 DFQATT, CDR2 SNEGSKA (reference sequence). The CDR3 length is 15 residues. The V and J ends lost 3 bases and 0 bases respectively, with 12 bases between them.

This clonotype was counted only a few times. The rearrangement joins TRBV5-5 to TRBJ1-2; D possibly corresponds to TRBD1 (6 bases). CDR3 length: 14 amino acids. Germline V gene data show CDR1 as SGHKS and CDR2 as YYEKEE (reference sequence). V was cut by 5 bases and J by 0 bases, with 11 bases left in between. The CDR3 nucleotides are TGTGCCAGCAGTTCGAGGGGGACTAACTATGGCTACACCTTC. Encoded protein: CASSSRGTNYGYTF.

The sample holds a few counts of this clonotype. Mismatch with germline at one junction end may stem from a read error. The chain carries TRBV29-1 and TRBJ2-5; D might be TRBD2 (5 bases). Per the germline V gene, CDR1 is SQVTM and CDR2 is ANQGSEA. This CDR3 comprises 16 residues. The CDR3 DNA reads as TGCAACGTTGAAAACCACCGGGCTAGCACGCAAGAGACCCAGTACTTC. This gives the protein CNVENHRASTQETQYF.

As concerns this clonotype: At one end the junction does not follow the germline gene, possibly because of a read error. The chain combines TRBV5-1 with TRBJ1-2; D is unclear. Germline-derived CDR1 and CDR2 are SGHRS and YFSETQ. The CDR3 covers 14 residues. The CDR3 sequence is CASSLERHNYDYTF. CDR3 DNA: TGCGCCAGCAGCTTGGAACGGCACAACTATGACTACACCTTC.

This clonotype was picked up many times. The chain carries TRBV7-8 and TRBJ2-4, with 8 bases matching TRBD2. J lost 1 base, V lost 5 bases, and 4 bases had no gene match. Germline values: CDR1 SGHVS, CDR2 FQNEAQ. The CDR3 is 15 amino acids. The CDR3 sequence is CASSVGGGAKNIQYF. The CDR3 DNA reads as TGTGCCAGCAGCGTGGGCGGGGGGGCCAAAAACATTCAGTACTTC. Full variable domain (rest looked up from reference TRBV7-8 and TRBJ2-4): GAGVSQSPRYKVAKRGQDVALRCDPISGHVSLFWYQQALGQGPEFLTYFQNEAQLDKSGLPSDRFFAERPEGSVSTLKIQRTQQEDSAVYLCASSVGGGAKNIQYFGAGTRLSVL.

The genes are TRBV15 and TRBJ2-1; a possible D gene is TRBD2 (6 bases). The end of the DNA is better explained by TRBJ2-5, so the J call may be wrong. The CDR3 spans 13 residues. Germline V gene data show CDR1 as LNHNV and CDR2 as YYDKDF (reference sequence). CDR3 nucleotides: TGTGCCACCAGCAGCGGGACTCGGGAGACCCAGTACTTC. Residues: CATSSGTRETQYF.

The rearrangement joins TRBV20-1 to TRBJ1-2; D may be TRBD1 (6 bases). Germline V gene data show CDR1 as DFQATT and CDR2 as SNEGSKA (reference sequence). CDR3 length: 15 residues. V shed 6 bases and J shed 7 bases, with 24 bases lying between them. CDR3 protein: CSAQMRDKRGRGYTF. CDR3 nucleotides: TGCAGTGCCCAAATGCGGGACAAGAGGGGACGTGGCTACACCTTC.